These 27 T cell receptor beta chains were sequenced from one sample in a study of cytomegalovirus exposure and HLA in healthy donors. Researchers ran the PCR with 60 Vbeta and 13 Jbeta primers. The protocol was immunoSEQ multiplex PCR, while the TCRdb copy is restricted to in-frame clones and leaves out a portion. Of around 200,000 clones listed, about 80% were seen once; the top ten hold roughly 2%. The sequencing sample was made of PBMCs. Receptor source: a man aged 30 to 45 in good health and CMV-seronegative.

This clone is a singleton in its sample. The rearrangement joins TRBV7-2 to TRBJ2-4, with 7 bases aligning to TRBD1. This CDR3 spans 13 amino acids. After removal of 3 bases from V and 15 bases from J, the junction contained 11 bases not matched to a gene. Germline CDR1 SGHTA, CDR2 FQGNSA. The CDR3 loop reads CASSLVRQGYWYF. The DNA of the CDR3 is TGTGCCAGCAGCTTGGTTAGACAGGGATACTGGTACTTC.

The rearrangement joins TRBV7-2 to TRBJ2-7, with TRBD2 matching over 7 bases. The CDR3 covers 15 residues. CDR1 and CDR2 from the germline V gene are SGHTA and FQGNSA. V lost 3 bases to trimming and J lost 0 bases; unmatched junction nucleotides: 5. Written as DNA, the CDR3 is TGTGCCAGCAGCTTTGGGACTACGAGCTCCTACGAGCAGTACTTC. Its translation: CASSFGTTSSYEQYF.

This chain links TRBV27 with TRBJ1-2, with D possibly being TRBD1 (6 bases). Between the trimmed V and J ends, which lost 5 bases and 2 bases, there was a span of 6 bases. The CDR3 length is 12 residues. Germline V gene sequence: CDR1 MNHEY, CDR2 SMNVEV (reference sequence). The CDR3 DNA reads as TGTGCCAGCAGTACAGGGAACTATGGCTACACCTTC. Its translation: CASSTGNYGYTF.

This rearrangement joins TRBV6-1 to TRBJ2-7; 9 nucleotides agree with TRBD1. The junction had 7 bases not matched to a gene; V was cut back by 5 bases and J by 2 bases. The CDR3 length is 15 residues. The germline CDR1 and CDR2 sequences are MNHNS and SASEGT. CDR3 sequence: CASSLQRTGAYEQYF. Here the CDR3 DNA reads TGTGCCAGCAGTTTACAAAGGACAGGGGCCTACGAGCAGTACTTC.

This chain connects TRBV10-3 to TRBJ1-4; D is unclear. The V end lost 3 bases, the J end lost 3 bases, and 8 bases lay between the germline ends. The germline CDR1 and CDR2 sequences are ENHRY and SYGVKD. This CDR3 contains 14 residues. Written as DNA, the CDR3 is TGTGCCATCAGTGATGAGCTAGCTAATGAAAAACTGTTTTTT. It codes for CAISDELANEKLFF.

J is TRBJ1-1 and V is TRBV9; the match to TRBD1 covers 8 bases. The CDR3 is 16 amino acids. CDR1 is SGDLS and CDR2 is YYNGEE in the germline V gene. The ends lost 0 bases at V and 1 base at J; junction bases unmatched: 5. Here the CDR3 DNA reads TGTGCCAGCAGCGTAGGGCAGGGGGCGCGGAACACTGAAGCTTTCTTT. This translates into CASSVGQGARNTEAFF.

The CDR3 DNA sequence: TGCGCCAGCAATCCGGGGATGTCCTACGAGCAGTACTTC. It yields the protein CASNPGMSYEQYF. V and J are TRBV5-1 and TRBJ2-7; D perhaps matches TRBD2 (5 bases). Per germline, CDR1 SGHRS and CDR2 YFSETQ. The CDR3 loop spans 13 amino acids. Trimming removed 6 bases from V and 1 base from J, with 11 bases in between.

The chain recombines TRBV5-4 with TRBJ2-7; TRBD1 aligns across 8 bases. Germline CDR1 is SGHNT and CDR2 is YYREEE (reference sequence). The length of the CDR3 is 14 residues. V was clipped by 0 bases and J by 3 bases; unmatched bases: 2. The chain's CDR3 is CASSLVDRDYEQYF. The CDR3 nucleotides are TGTGCCAGCAGCTTGGTGGACAGGGACTACGAGCAGTACTTC.

The V call is TRBV7-2, the J call TRBJ2-6; 7 bases match TRBD1. The CDR3 is made up of 17 amino acids. Germline CDR1 reads SGHTA; CDR2 reads FQGNSA. Trimming at V came to 2 bases and at J to 2 bases, leaving 6 bases not matched to a gene. The CDR3 is CASSLLRDRAGANVLTF. The CDR3 nucleotides are TGTGCCAGCAGCTTACTCAGAGACAGGGCTGGGGCCAACGTCCTGACTTTC.

The genes are TRBV2 and TRBJ1-4; TRBD1 agrees at 9 bases. CDR1 is SNHLY, CDR2 FYNNEI, per germline. V lost 4 bases, J lost 7 bases, and 7 bases stayed unmatched. This CDR3 is 15 amino acids long. CDR3 region: CASSVTGQGFEKLFF. As DNA, the CDR3 is TGTGCCAGCAGTGTAACGGGACAGGGATTTGAAAAACTGTTTTTT.

This sequence joins TRBV29-1 and TRBJ1-2; TRBD1 might be the D (6 bases). The ends were cut back, 5 bases at V and 3 bases at J, with 10 bases in the middle. Germline lookup yields CDR1 SQVTM and CDR2 ANQGSEA. The CDR3 is 12 residues long. Here the CDR3 reads CSVPRTDYGYTF. CDR3 sequence (DNA): TGCAGCGTTCCTAGGACAGACTATGGCTACACCTTC.

This clone was detected only a few times. The chain joins TRBV29-1 to TRBJ1-1; 10 bases agree with TRBD1. This CDR3 region has 13 residues. Germline loops: CDR1 SQVTM, CDR2 ANQGSEA. With V trimmed by 6 bases and J by 5 bases, 6 bases remained unmatched. The CDR3 region has the DNA TGCAGCGTGAGACAGGGGGCGCGGACTGAAGCTTTCTTT. It is translated as CSVRQGARTEAFF. Full variable domain (remainder filled in from reference TRBV29-1 and TRBJ1-1): SAVISQKPSRDICQRGTSLTIQCQVDSQVTMMFWYRQQPGQSLTLIATANQGSEATYESGFVIDKFPISRPNLTFSTLTVSNMSPEDSSIYLCSVRQGARTEAFFGQGTRLTVV.

The gene calls are TRBV10-1 and TRBJ1-5, with 10 bases lining up with TRBD1. Trimming cost V 5 bases and J 6 bases; bases outside gene matches: 4. The germline CDR1 and CDR2 sequences are WNHNN and SYGVQD (reference sequence). The CDR3 is made up of 14 amino acids. The CDR3 loop is CASSRDRGRQPQHF. CDR3 bases: TGCGCCAGCAGTAGGGACAGGGGACGTCAGCCCCAGCATTTT.

V is TRBV18 and J is TRBJ2-1, with 9 bases aligning to TRBD1. The CDR3 extends over 14 amino acids. The germline gives CDR1 KGHSH, CDR2 LQKENI. V gave up 8 bases and J gave up 7 bases; unmatched junction bases: 9. The CDR3 DNA sequence: TGTGCCAGCACAACCGGGACAGGGAAGAATGAGCAGTTCTTC. Translating it yields CASTTGTGKNEQFF.

The rearrangement links TRBV28 to TRBJ1-2, with 9 bases matching TRBD1. The CDR3 runs to 12 residues. The V and J ends lost 5 bases and 6 bases, in that order; junction bases with no gene match: 1. Germline CDR1 is MDHEN and CDR2 is SYDVKM. In nucleotides, the CDR3 is TGTGCCAGCAGTGGGACAGGGAATGGCTACACCTTC. Protein: CASSGTGNGYTF.

V usage is TRBV28 and J usage is TRBJ2-7; 15 bases match TRBD2. Germline V CDR1 and CDR2: MDHEN, SYDVKM. V lost 2 bases to trimming and J lost 1 base; unmatched junction nucleotides: 6. CDR3 length equals 18 residues. CDR3 residues: CASSLGVGTSGRSYEQYF. CDR3 coding DNA: TGTGCCAGCAGTTTAGGCGTGGGGACTAGCGGGAGGTCCTACGAGCAGTACTTC.

The J gene is TRBJ1-1, the V gene TRBV10-3, with a possible D match to TRBD1 (5 bases). Germline CDR1 ENHRY, CDR2 SYGVKD. There are 14 residues in the CDR3. Deletions cut 2 bases from V and 7 bases from J, with 14 bases between. CDR3 nucleotides: TGTGCCATCAGTGAGAAACAGGAAGCGGGTGAAGCTTTCTTT. This codes for CAISEKQEAGEAFF.

The chain uses TRBV5-1 and TRBJ2-1, with 8 bases aligning to TRBD1. Looked up from germline, CDR1 is SGHRS and CDR2 is YFSETQ. The length of the CDR3 is 15 residues. V was pared by 4 bases and J by 4 bases, with 7 bases of the junction left unmatched. In DNA, the CDR3 is TGCGCCAGCAGCCTGCAGGGGGCGGGATACAATGAGCAGTTCTTC. Translation gives CASSLQGAGYNEQFF.

The chain is built from TRBV14 and TRBJ2-5; 7 positions match TRBD2. J lost 13 bases, V lost 5 bases, and 10 bases had no gene match. This CDR3 contains 12 residues. The germline CDR1 and CDR2 sequences are SGHDN and FVKESK. Here the CDR3 reads CASSSGGRIWYF. DNA for the CDR3: TGTGCCAGCAGCTCCGGGGGGAGGATATGGTACTTC.

The chain recombines TRBV10-3 with TRBJ2-5, with a tentative D call TRBD2 (5 bases). The V end lost 4 bases, the J end lost 0 bases, and 6 bases lay between the germline ends. Germline V gives CDR1 ENHRY, CDR2 SYGVKD. This CDR3 contains 13 residues. The CDR3 nucleotides read TGTGCCATCAGTGGGGAGAACCAAGAGACCCAGTACTTC. This gives the protein CAISGENQETQYF.

This chain links TRBV5-1 with TRBJ2-1; 11 nucleotides line up with TRBD2. The germline V gene has CDR1 SGHRS and CDR2 YFSETQ. The trim removed 4 bases at V and 10 bases at J, leaving 13 bases unmatched. The CDR3 covers 16 residues. This chain's CDR3 is CASSTRTSGQPREQFF. CDR3 bases: TGCGCCAGCAGCACCCGGACTAGCGGGCAACCCAGAGAGCAGTTCTTC.

The chain couples TRBV11-2 to TRBJ2-7; D might be TRBD2 (7 bases). The CDR3 totals 15 residues. The germline V and J ends were trimmed by 5 bases and 3 bases, with 17 bases remaining between them. Germline CDR1 reads SGHAT; CDR2 reads FQNNGV. As DNA, the CDR3 is TGTGCCAGCAGCCTGGGAGGGGGGGGAGGCTACGAGCAGTACTTC. Its translation: CASSLGGGGGYEQYF. The variable domain in full, with the rest retrieved from reference TRBV11-2 and TRBJ2-7, is EAGVAQSPRYKIIEKRQSVAFWCNPISGHATLYWYQQILGQGPKLLIQFQNNGVVDDSQLPKDRFSAERLKGVDSTLKIQPAKLEDSAVYLCASSLGGGGGYEQYFGPGTRLTVT.

This clone was found a few times. V usage is TRBV7-3 and J usage is TRBJ2-1, with 7 bases matching TRBD1. There are 16 residues in the CDR3. In germline, CDR1 is SGHTA, CDR2 FQGTGA. With 2 bases clipped from V and 6 bases from J, the junction kept 10 bases outside the gene matches. In nucleotides, the CDR3 is TGTGCCAGCAGCTTACTTGGAACAGGGGCCTCCAATGAGCAGTTCTTC. Translating it yields CASSLLGTGASNEQFF. Looking up the rest from reference TRBV7-3 and TRBJ2-1 gives the full variable domain: GAGVSQTPSNKVTEKGKYVELRCDPISGHTALYWYRQSLGQGPEFLIYFQGTGAADDSGLPNDRFFAVRPEGSVSTLKIQRTERGDSAVYLCASSLLGTGASNEQFFGPGTRLTVL.

The V and J genes are TRBV2 and TRBJ1-5; perhaps TRBD1 as D (6 bases). The germline V gene has CDR1 SNHLY and CDR2 FYNNEI. Between the trimmed V and J ends, which lost 2 bases and 2 bases, there was a span of 10 bases. The CDR3 sequence is 15 residues long. CDR3 sequence: CASSEIQGGNQPQHF. The CDR3 DNA reads TGTGCCAGCAGTGAAATACAGGGTGGCAATCAGCCCCAGCATTTT. The full variable domain, rest sourced from reference TRBV2 and TRBJ1-5, is EPEVTQTPSHQVTQMGQEVILRCVPISNHLYFYWYRQILGQKVEFLVSFYNNEISEKSEIFDDQFSVERPDGSNFTLKIRSTKLEDSAMYFCASSEIQGGNQPQHFGDGTRLSIL.

The chain employs TRBV4-1 and TRBJ2-5, with D unresolved. CDR3 length: 14 amino acids. V shed 1 base and J shed 1 base, with 7 bases lying between them. The V gene's germline CDR1 is MGHRA and CDR2 YSYEKL. The CDR3, as DNA: TGCGCCAGCAGCCAAGGACTTCTCCAAGAGACCCAGTACTTC. It translates to CASSQGLLQETQYF.

The chain is built from TRBV6-5 and TRBJ2-7, with 9 bases identical to TRBD1. The CDR3 has 14 residues. Germline V lookup: CDR1 MNHEY, CDR2 SVGAGI. Germline trimming cut 0 bases from V and 5 bases from J; bases unmatched to any gene: 2. CDR3 in amino acids: CASSYSQGAHEQYF. Here the CDR3 DNA reads TGTGCCAGCAGTTACTCACAGGGGGCCCACGAGCAGTACTTC.

The chain couples TRBV27 to TRBJ2-1; perhaps TRBD1 as D (6 bases). V dropped 6 bases and J dropped 9 bases, with 18 bases sitting between them. This CDR3 contains 14 residues. The germline CDR1 and CDR2 sequences are MNHEY and SMNVEV (reference sequence). The CDR3 reads CASRTGPPQGEQFF. CDR3 in DNA: TGTGCCAGCAGAACCGGGCCCCCACAGGGTGAGCAGTTCTTC.